This TCR beta chain appears in the sequencing data of a study of blood T cell repertoires in COVID-19 (dated by TCRdb to about 2020). Regarding the research as a whole: Samples from collaborators originated in the United States, Italy and Spain and spanned both the acute and convalescent phases of COVID-19. The repertoires were released in a freely available public database meant as a resource for research on the immune response to SARS-CoV-2. Nearly every sample came with metadata listing a de-identified subject ID, COVID-19 status, age in years and sex. HLA class I and class II types, where available, came from metadata supplied by the sample provider rather than from assay-based typing. Deeply sampled blood TCRbeta repertoires from subjects exposed to, actively infected with, or recovered from COVID-19 were included in the dataset. The material from the prospective study consisted of cDNA or gDNA derived from T cells, B-cell-depleted T cells, or PBMCs. Samples came from the ongoing ImmuneRACE study (first 160 participants) plus 1,254 subjects from 6 global collaborators. Summary of the overall study and its limitations: How much clinical and demographic metadata was included differed by source and by participant, and the metadata was provided uncurated.

TCRbeta CDR3 regions were amplified from genomic DNA by means of the immunoSEQ Assay, a bias-controlled multiplex PCR. For the original study's pipeline: The number of nucleated cells in each sample was estimated by amplification of reference gene primers within the assay. To quantify the absolute abundance of each unique TCRbeta CDR3 rearrangement, sequence reads were collapsed and filtered. For each sample, productive Simpson clonality was calculated by taking the square root of Simpson's diversity index across productive rearrangements. TCRdb took over this immuneACCESS table, retaining in-frame rearrangements with V and J assigned. Such tables are incomplete; in checked studies, under half of the missing clones stem from an unresolved V gene, and the remainder is unexplained. V and J calls and clone size are as listed in that table; D and trimming were resolved from the DNA. Across this sample there are tens of thousands of clones, with more than 70% seen only once. Over 9.5% of the sample is taken by the ten largest.

The CDR3 sequence holds 13 residues, the cysteine and phenylalanine included. Here the CDR3 DNA is all that survives: 39 bases in frame from base 1. For CDR1 and CDR2, the germline V gene (reference sequence) lists MNHEY and SMNVEV. V ends up 3 bases short and J 11 bases short, with an unmatched junction base count of 4. This clone was detected only once. Its antigen remains undetermined. No per-base quality is available; no much larger clone lies one base away. Enrolling through a virtual design, the prospective study's participants ranged in age from roughly 18 to 100 years and lived across 20 to 25 United States geographic areas. Cohort assignment in the prospective study relied on participant-reported clinical history from a screening survey and a study questionnaire. Recovered participants in ImmuneRACE Cohort 3 were defined as having two consecutive negative NP/OP PCR tests, clearance from a healthcare professional, or resolution of symptoms. Each participant in the prospective study had whole blood, serum and a nasopharyngeal or oropharyngeal swab collected by mobile phlebotomists. Participants in the prospective study had the option to provide additional blood draws and questionnaires over an approximately 2-month period. Before DNA extraction, prospective study blood samples were shipped either frozen or at room temperature.

The sequence came from a woman aged 35 to 49 who had recovered from COVID-19. Rearrangement joined TRBV27 to TRBJ1-1; TRBD1 aligns with 12 central bases. Sequencing was performed on PBMCs or T cells enriched from blood (not recorded which). The CDR3 protein: CASSLGQGASAFF. DNA sequence: TGTGCCAGCAGTTTGGGACAGGGGGCCTCTGCTTTCTTT.